This T cell receptor (beta chain) was sequenced during a study of post-analysis software for immune sequencing data. This clonotype was found once. Its antigen is unidentified. Regarding the study as a whole: In patients, about five TRBV segments were more frequent than in controls, with TRBV5-6, TRBV5-1 and TRBV20-1 among them.

The CDR3 consists of 15 residues. From germline, CDR1 is ENHRY and CDR2 SYGVKD. Trimming cost V 0 bases and J 5 bases, with 13 bases left between them. TCR beta cDNA libraries had unique molecular identifiers. TCRdb re-called the PCR reads through MiXCR, storing one row per CDR3 protein. In the table there are some 700,000 distinct CDR3 sequences, over 45% of which are singletons. Sequencing used blood. This clonotype originated in a girl aged 2 to 9 with multiple sclerosis. The chain couples TRBV10-3 to TRBJ1-2; D gene uncertain. CDR3 nucleotide sequence: TGTGCCATCAGTGAGTCGAAACTCAGCGGATATGGCTACACCTTC. It codes for CAISESKLSGYGYTF.